The 30 T cell receptor beta chains in this list originate from one sample, sequenced in a study of response to subunit inactivated influenza vaccine. A single record per CDR3 protein comes from TCRdb applying MiXCR to the RT-PCR reads. Among about 780,000 distinct CDR3 sequences, 18% were seen once, and the ten largest hold roughly a tenth. The specimen comprised PBMCs from blood, sampled more than 4 days after vaccination. These receptors all come from a man aged 50 to 59 who received an inactivated influenza vaccine.

This chain uses TRBV7-2 with TRBJ1-2; D gene unclear. The CDR3 loop spans 12 amino acids. In germline, CDR1 is SGHTA, CDR2 FQGNSA. The V and J ends lost 6 bases and 8 bases respectively, with 13 bases between them. CDR3 loop: CASSQMGRGYTF. CDR3 nucleotide sequence: TGTGCCAGCAGTCAAATGGGTCGCGGCTACACCTTC.

This clonotype was detected only a few times. The rearrangement joins TRBV7-6 to TRBJ2-7, with D tentatively TRBD2 (6 bases). Looked up from germline, CDR1 is SGHVS and CDR2 is FNYEAQ. CDR3 size: 14 residues. V lost 5 bases and J 2 bases, leaving 13 bases between the germline ends. The CDR3 protein is CASSPRDWTYEQYF. The CDR3 region has the DNA TGTGCCAGCAGCCCGCGGGACTGGACCTACGAGCAGTACTTC.

This clonotype has a count of ten or more. The J gene is TRBJ2-6, the V gene TRBV6-6; no clear D gene. V was shortened by 8 bases and J by 1 base, with 6 bases between the two germline ends. The CDR3 has 13 amino acids. Germline CDR1 MNHNY, CDR2 SVGAGI (reference sequence). CDR3 residues: CASSGSGANVLTF. The CDR3 DNA reads TGTGCCAGCTCAGGATCTGGGGCCAACGTCCTGACTTTC.

The chain has TRBV18 and TRBJ2-1, with D maybe TRBD1 (5 bases). The V gene's germline CDR1 is KGHSH and CDR2 LQKENI. V lost 1 base and J lost 8, with 9 bases in between. This CDR3 contains 13 residues. CDR3 bases: TGTGCCAGCTCACCACAGGGGTGGGATGAGCAGTTCTTC. Amino acids: CASSPQGWDEQFF.

The CDR3 protein is CASSFPAREETQYF. The CDR3 nucleotides are TGTGCCAGCAGCTTTCCTGCCAGGGAAGAGACCCAGTACTTC. The chain employs TRBV11-2 and TRBJ2-5; possibly TRBD1 for D (5 bases). V lost 3 bases to trimming and J lost 3 bases, with 11 bases between them. In germline, CDR1 is SGHAT, CDR2 FQNNGV. The CDR3 totals 14 residues.

The rearrangement links TRBV7-8 to TRBJ1-2; D is possibly TRBD1 (6 bases). The germline V and J ends were trimmed by 1 base and 6 bases, with 12 bases remaining between them. Germline CDR1 SGHVS, CDR2 FQNEAQ. The CDR3 totals 14 residues. Here the CDR3 DNA reads TGTGCCAGCAGCTTAGATTTTGGGGGCAATGGCTACACCTTC. Translating it yields CASSLDFGGNGYTF. Full variable domain (missing parts from reference TRBV7-8 and TRBJ1-2): GAGVSQSPRYKVAKRGQDVALRCDPISGHVSLFWYQQALGQGPEFLTYFQNEAQLDKSGLPSDRFFAERPEGSVSTLKIQRTQQEDSAVYLCASSLDFGGNGYTFGSGTRLTVV.

This clonotype was found many times. The V call is TRBV12-3 or TRBV12-4, the J call TRBJ2-7; weak D call: TRBD1 (5 bases). The CDR3 is 13 amino acids. Deletions cut 6 bases from V and 5 bases from J, with 14 bases between. CDR3 region: CASSQQEYDEQYF. Here the CDR3 DNA reads TGTGCCAGCAGCCAACAGGAATACGACGAGCAGTACTTC.

The rearrangement links TRBV4-3 to TRBJ2-7, with 15 bases lining up with TRBD2. The V and J ends lost 0 bases and 6 bases, in that order; junction bases with no gene match: 6. The CDR3 loop spans 17 amino acids. In germline, CDR1 is LGHNA, CDR2 YSLEER. CDR3: CASSQDPWTSGRVEQYF. DNA of the CDR3: TGCGCCAGCAGCCAAGATCCTTGGACTAGCGGGAGGGTCGAGCAGTACTTC.

The rearrangement uses TRBV5-6 and TRBJ2-1, with D uncertain. The CDR3 runs 16 residues. Germline CDR1 SGHDT, CDR2 YYEEEE. V was trimmed by 0 bases and J by 0 bases, leaving 10 bases between them. This chain's CDR3 is CASSLGDFSSYNEQFF. Written as DNA, the CDR3 is TGTGCCAGCAGCTTGGGGGATTTCAGCTCCTACAATGAGCAGTTCTTC.

The chain uses TRBV20-1 and TRBJ1-4; no clear D gene. The CDR3 is 14 amino acids. Per the germline V gene, CDR1 is DFQATT and CDR2 is SNEGSKA (reference sequence). The chain's CDR3 is CGGPAAGINEKLFF. The CDR3, as DNA: TGCGGTGGACCTGCGGCGGGCATTAATGAAAAACTGTTTTTT.

In this sample, this clonotype turned up a few times. The V call is TRBV4-3, the J call TRBJ2-3, with 10 bases aligning to TRBD2. The germline gives CDR1 LGHNA, CDR2 YSLEER. Losses at the gene ends were 1 base for V and 3 bases for J; bases not matched to a gene: 7. This CDR3 has 17 amino acids. In DNA, the CDR3 is TGCGCCAGCAGCCAAGCGATAGCGGGGGGCCGTACAGATACGCAGTATTTT. Protein sequence: CASSQAIAGGRTDTQYF.

The V call is TRBV9, the J call TRBJ2-6; D ambiguous. The CDR3 loop spans 16 amino acids. Germline lookup yields CDR1 SGDLS and CDR2 YYNGEE. The V end lost 2 bases, the J end lost 2 bases, and 11 bases lay between the germline ends. The CDR3 sequence: CASSVGTRTGANVLTF. DNA for the CDR3: TGTGCCAGCAGCGTTGGAACCCGTACTGGGGCCAACGTCCTGACTTTC. Drawing the rest from reference TRBV9 and TRBJ2-6, the complete variable domain is DSGVTQTPKHLITATGQRVTLRCSPRSGDLSVYWYQQSLDQGLQFLIQYYNGEERAKGNILERFSAQQFPDLHSELNLSSLELGDSALYFCASSVGTRTGANVLTFGAGSRLTVL.

Many counts were recorded for this clonotype. The rearrangement uses TRBV12-3 or TRBV12-4 and TRBJ2-2; 9 positions agree with TRBD1. The length of the CDR3 is 15 residues. Trimming cost V 1 base and J 5 bases; bases outside gene matches: 2. This CDR3 is CASSLDRGRTGELFF. The CDR3 DNA reads as TGTGCCAGCAGTTTAGACAGGGGGCGAACCGGGGAGCTGTTTTTT.

This clonotype was detected many times. The chain's CDR3 is CASSYEALSHNQPQHF. The CDR3 bases are TGTGCCAGCAGTTATGAGGCCCTATCCCACAATCAGCCCCAGCATTTT. This chain uses TRBV12-3 or TRBV12-4 with TRBJ1-5; D gene uncertain. The CDR3 has 16 amino acids. V was cut by 4 bases and J by 3 bases, with 16 bases left in between.

CDR3 nucleotide sequence: TGTGCCAGCAGCCCGACAGGGAACCACATTCAGTACTTC. It is translated as CASSPTGNHIQYF. J is TRBJ2-4 and V is TRBV11-2; 7 bases map to TRBD1. Germline-derived CDR1 and CDR2 are SGHAT and FQNNGV. This CDR3 is built from 13 residues. J gave up 8 bases and V 5 bases, and 6 bases lay outside the gene matches.

This chain connects TRBV5-5 to TRBJ2-7, with D possibly being TRBD1 (6 bases). The germline gives CDR1 SGHKS, CDR2 YYEKEE (reference sequence). Trimming cost V 4 bases and J 3 bases, with 17 bases left between them. The CDR3 sequence is 15 residues long. Here the CDR3 DNA reads TGTGCCAGCAGCCGACAAGGGACACATAGCTACGAGCAGTACTTC. Its translation is CASSRQGTHSYEQYF.

V gene TRBV7-2 combines with J gene TRBJ2-6; either TRBD1 or TRBD2 may supply D (5 bases each). V lost 3 bases and J 0 bases, leaving 12 bases between the germline ends. CDR1 is SGHTA and CDR2 is FQGNSA in the germline V gene. This CDR3 has 17 amino acids. In nucleotides, the CDR3 is TGTGCCAGCAGCTTGGTAGGGACCCTCTCTGGGGCCAACGTCCTGACTTTC. This sequence encodes CASSLVGTLSGANVLTF.

This sequence joins TRBV10-3 and TRBJ2-2, with 7 bases fitting TRBD2. V gave up 6 bases and J gave up 3 bases; unmatched junction bases: 7. This CDR3 region has 15 residues. Germline V gene sequence: CDR1 ENHRY, CDR2 SYGVKD. Here the CDR3 reads CAIRKASGYTGELFF. The CDR3 region has the DNA TGTGCCATCAGGAAGGCTAGCGGATACACCGGGGAGCTGTTTTTT.

This chain connects TRBV29-1 to TRBJ1-3; D gene uncertain. V dropped 4 bases and J dropped 4 bases, with 11 bases sitting between them. The V gene's germline CDR1 is SQVTM and CDR2 ANQGSEA. The CDR3 totals 13 residues. The CDR3 region is CSVAPARGNTIYF. DNA of the CDR3: TGCAGCGTTGCCCCCGCCAGGGGAAACACCATATATTTT.

This clonotype was observed many times. V and J are TRBV7-2 and TRBJ1-2; TRBD1 matches at 10 bases. The CDR3 length is 14 residues. Germline assignment: CDR1 SGHTA and CDR2 FQGNSA. J lost 4 bases, V lost 5 bases, and 4 bases had no gene match. The DNA of the CDR3 is TGTGCCAGCAGCGACAGGGGGCCGGGCTATGGCTACACCTTC. Translation: CASSDRGPGYGYTF.

This rearrangement joins TRBV20-1 to TRBJ2-7, with TRBD1 identical over 8 bases. CDR1 and CDR2 (germline): DFQATT, SNEGSKA (reference sequence). The ends lost 8 bases at V and 7 bases at J; junction bases unmatched: 19. The CDR3 loop spans 15 amino acids. The CDR3 here is CSSDFERTGLREQYF. In DNA, the CDR3 is TGCAGTTCTGATTTTGAGCGGACAGGGCTGAGAGAGCAGTACTTC.

The chain has TRBV5-1 and TRBJ1-2; 9 bases fit TRBD1. J gave up 4 bases and V 4 bases, and 5 bases lay outside the gene matches. Germline CDR1 and CDR2: SGHRS and YFSETQ. The CDR3 consists of 14 residues. The CDR3 DNA reads as TGCGCCAGCAGCCCCGGGACAGGGCCCTATGGCTACACCTTC. It translates to CASSPGTGPYGYTF.

This clonotype came up many times. The chain carries TRBV5-1 and TRBJ2-1; TRBD2 matches at 9 bases. The germline V gene has CDR1 SGHRS and CDR2 YFSETQ. The CDR3 consists of 14 residues. Germline trimming cut 6 bases from V and 1 base from J; bases unmatched to any gene: 2. In DNA form, the CDR3 reads TGCGCCAGCACCAGCGGGAGGTCCTACAATGAGCAGTTCTTC. It encodes CASTSGRSYNEQFF.

The chain has TRBV9 and TRBJ2-3; 7 nucleotides agree with TRBD2. With 0 bases clipped from V and 5 bases from J, the junction kept 9 bases outside the gene matches. Germline V lookup: CDR1 SGDLS, CDR2 YYNGEE. The CDR3 length is 16 residues. This chain's CDR3 is CASSVVASGYVDTQYF. The CDR3 DNA reads as TGTGCCAGCAGCGTAGTGGCTAGCGGTTATGTAGATACGCAGTATTTT. Supplemented by reference TRBV9 and TRBJ2-3, the full variable domain reads DSGVTQTPKHLITATGQRVTLRCSPRSGDLSVYWYQQSLDQGLQFLIQYYNGEERAKGNILERFSAQQFPDLHSELNLSSLELGDSALYFCASSVVASGYVDTQYFGPGTRLTVL.

The V and J genes are TRBV7-9 and TRBJ2-1; possible D gene TRBD2, 6 bases. Germline V lookup: CDR1 SEHNR, CDR2 FQNEAQ (reference sequence). CDR3 size: 15 residues. V lost 7 bases and J 2 bases, leaving 15 bases between the germline ends. The CDR3 spells CASNALGGTYNEQFF. CDR3 nucleotide sequence: TGTGCCAGCAACGCCCTCGGGGGAACCTACAATGAGCAGTTCTTC.

This chain joins TRBV11-2 and TRBJ2-3, with 13 bases fitting TRBD2. CDR1 SGHAT and CDR2 FQNNGV come from the germline V gene. Unmatched junction bases numbered 10, after V lost 3 bases and J lost 1 base. The CDR3 runs 19 residues. The chain's CDR3 is CASSFRTSGSGARTDTQYF. CDR3 coding DNA: TGTGCCAGCAGCTTCCGGACTAGCGGGAGTGGAGCGCGCACAGATACGCAGTATTTT. Full variable domain (missing parts from reference TRBV11-2 and TRBJ2-3): EAGVAQSPRYKIIEKRQSVAFWCNPISGHATLYWYQQILGQGPKLLIQFQNNGVVDDSQLPKDRFSAERLKGVDSTLKIQPAKLEDSAVYLCASSFRTSGSGARTDTQYFGPGTRLTVL.

The CDR3 region has the DNA TGTGCCAGCACGGGGCGCGCCTTATCCTACAATGAGCAGTTCTTC. Protein product: CASTGRALSYNEQFF. The gene calls are TRBV11-2 and TRBJ2-1; tentatively, D is TRBD1 or TRBD2 (5 bases each). The CDR3 is 15 amino acids. From germline, CDR1 is SGHAT and CDR2 FQNNGV. Trimming left V 7 bases short and J 1 base short, with 14 bases between.

The rearrangement links TRBV7-2 to TRBJ2-7; no clear D. Trimming cost V 4 bases and J 3 bases, with 10 bases left between them. The CDR3 consists of 13 residues. Germline lookup yields CDR1 SGHTA and CDR2 FQGNSA. The chain's CDR3 is CASSSDPYYEQYF. The CDR3 DNA is TGTGCCAGCAGCTCGGACCCCTACTACGAGCAGTACTTC.

The chain joins TRBV2 to TRBJ2-3; 15 nucleotides match TRBD2. V lost 11 bases and J lost 3; bases outside the gene matches: 15. Looked up from germline, CDR1 is SNHLY and CDR2 is FYNNEI. There are 18 residues in the CDR3. The CDR3: CAFSPGLAGGFTTDTQYF. As DNA, the CDR3 is TGTGCCTTCAGTCCGGGACTAGCGGGAGGATTCACGACAGATACGCAGTATTTT.

This clonotype was counted many times. This chain links TRBV6-5 with TRBJ2-3; D gene uncertain. Deletions cut 2 bases from V and 6 bases from J, with 9 bases between. Germline values: CDR1 MNHEY, CDR2 SVGAGI. The CDR3 extends over 13 amino acids. The CDR3 sequence: CASSYTPRDTQYF. The CDR3 DNA is TGTGCCAGCAGTTACACGCCCCGGGATACGCAGTATTTT.